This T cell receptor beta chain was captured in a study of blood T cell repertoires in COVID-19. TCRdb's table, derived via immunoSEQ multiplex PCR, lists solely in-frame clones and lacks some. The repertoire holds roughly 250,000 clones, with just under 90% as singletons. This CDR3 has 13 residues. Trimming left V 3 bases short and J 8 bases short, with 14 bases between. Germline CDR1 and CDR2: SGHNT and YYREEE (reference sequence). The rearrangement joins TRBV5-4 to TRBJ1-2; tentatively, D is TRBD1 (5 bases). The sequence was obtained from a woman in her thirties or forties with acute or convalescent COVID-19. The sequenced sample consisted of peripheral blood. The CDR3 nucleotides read TGTGCCAGCAGCTACCTAGGGGCCCGGGGCTACACCTTC. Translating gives CASSYLGARGYTF.